The T cell receptor beta chain under discussion was sequenced for a study of blood T cell repertoires in COVID-19 (dated by TCRdb to 2020 to 2021). Broadly, across the study: Samples from collaborators originated in the United States, Italy and Spain and spanned both the acute and convalescent phases of COVID-19. The repertoires were made available in a free public database intended to serve as a resource for research on the immune response to SARS-CoV-2. The sample metadata nearly always contained a de-identified subject ID, COVID-19 status, age in years and sex. The dataset comprised deeply sampled blood TCRbeta repertoires from subjects exposed to, actively infected with, or recovered from COVID-19. The samples were drawn from the first 160 participants of the ongoing ImmuneRACE study and from 1,254 subjects provided by 6 global collaborators. The material from the prospective study consisted of cDNA or gDNA derived from T cells, B-cell-depleted T cells, or PBMCs. Where available, HLA class I and class II types were obtained from metadata supplied by the sample provider rather than from assay-based typing. Beyond this particular receptor, the publication reports: Clinical and demographic metadata were provided uncurated, with the amount varying by source and participant.

TCRbeta CDR3 regions were amplified from genomic DNA by means of the immunoSEQ Assay, a bias-controlled multiplex PCR. The paper's data handling went like this. The number of nucleated cells in each sample was estimated by amplification of reference gene primers within the assay. Sequence reads were collapsed and filtered to measure the absolute abundance of every unique TCRbeta CDR3 rearrangement. Productive Simpson clonality was computed per sample as the square root of Simpson's diversity index over productive rearrangements. TCRdb re-hosts the immuneACCESS table, in-frame sequences only. Its copies lack some clones; in the studies checked, an unresolved V gene accounts for under half of them, and the cause for the rest is not known. V and J calls plus clone size are reproduced from that table; the DNA served to infer D and trimming. The table for this sample lists 100,000 to 150,000 clones; about 70% of them were counted only once. 2% to 2.5% of the sample goes to the ten largest clones.

Here V drops 6 bases and J drops 2 bases, and the junction holds 6 bases not matched to any gene. CDR1 and CDR2, looked up from the germline V gene (reference sequence), are LGHDT and YNNKEL. Including cysteine and phenylalanine, the CDR3 has 14 amino acids. The sequence is cut down to CDR3 DNA, 42 bases in frame from base 1. A remark on this clone: The specificity of this receptor is unknown. No qualities accompany the bases; no much larger clone lies one base away.

Whole blood was collected in K2EDTA tubes by collaborating institutions according to the institutions' own protocols. For TCRbeta analysis, collaborators shipped samples as frozen whole blood, isolated PBMCs, or DNA extracted from either of those sample types. The origin of this receptor is a woman in her 70s with acute or convalescent COVID-19. Sequencing was performed on peripheral blood. The rearrangement joined TRBV3-1 (or the pseudogene TRBV3-2) to TRBJ2-5; TRBD1 fits 7 bases in the junction. The nucleotide sequence is given as TGTGCCAGCAGGCACTGGACAGGACAAGAGACCCAGTACTTC. The encoded protein is CASRHWTGQETQYF.